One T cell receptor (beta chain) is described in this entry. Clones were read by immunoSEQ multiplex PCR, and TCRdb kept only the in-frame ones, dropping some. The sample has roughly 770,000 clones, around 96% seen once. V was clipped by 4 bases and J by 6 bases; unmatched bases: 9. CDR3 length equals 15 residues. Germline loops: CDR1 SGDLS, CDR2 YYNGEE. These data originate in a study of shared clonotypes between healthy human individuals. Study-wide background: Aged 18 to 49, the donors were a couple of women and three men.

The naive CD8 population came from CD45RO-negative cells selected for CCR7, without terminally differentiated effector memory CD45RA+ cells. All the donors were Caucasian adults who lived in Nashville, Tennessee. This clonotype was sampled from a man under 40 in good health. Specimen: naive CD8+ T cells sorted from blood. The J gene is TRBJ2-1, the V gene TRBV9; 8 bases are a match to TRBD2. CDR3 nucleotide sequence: TGTGCCAGCAGCTCGGGACTAGGAGCGGGCAATGAGCAGTTCTTC. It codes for CASSSGLGAGNEQFF.